A single sample gave rise to the 9 T cell receptor beta chains below, sequenced in a study of blood T cell repertoires in COVID-19. Only in-frame clones appear in the TCRdb table, and some are missing; sequencing was by immunoSEQ multiplex PCR. The data show around 70,000 clones, around 84% seen once. Sequencing input: peripheral blood. These TCRs come from a man over 45 with acute or convalescent COVID-19.

The chain is built from TRBV4-1 and TRBJ2-5, with D unresolved. V lost 1 base to trimming and J lost 5 bases, with 11 bases between them. The CDR3 has 14 amino acids. Germline-derived CDR1 and CDR2 are MGHRA and YSYEKL. As DNA, the CDR3 is TGCGCCAGCAGCCAAGGAGTAGCCCAGGAGACCCAGTACTTC. Translated, it gives CASSQGVAQETQYF.

V and J are TRBV6-4 and TRBJ1-4; the match to TRBD1 covers 9 bases. Germline V lookup: CDR1 MRHNA, CDR2 SNTAGT. V lost 3 bases to trimming and J lost 8 bases; unmatched junction nucleotides: 10. This CDR3 has 16 residues. DNA for the CDR3: TGTGCCAGCAGTGATCAGCCGGGACAGGGAACAGAAAAACTGTTTTTT. Translation gives CASSDQPGQGTEKLFF.

The chain has TRBV27 and TRBJ2-2; 8 bases are shared with TRBD2. Losses at the gene ends were 5 bases for V and 2 bases for J; bases not matched to a gene: 10. The germline gives CDR1 MNHEY, CDR2 SMNVEV (reference sequence). The length of the CDR3 is 17 residues. The CDR3 loop is CASSPGKRGPNTGELFF. The CDR3 DNA reads as TGTGCCAGCAGTCCCGGAAAGCGGGGGCCAAACACCGGGGAGCTGTTTTTT.

The J gene is TRBJ2-5, the V gene TRBV19, with 9 bases matching TRBD1. V lost 4 bases to trimming and J lost 4 bases; unmatched junction nucleotides: 7. This CDR3 contains 15 residues. The germline V gene encodes CDR1 LNHDA and CDR2 SQIVND (reference sequence). CDR3 in DNA: TGTGCCAGTAGTACCACAGGGGGCGCGGGAGAGACCCAGTACTTC. It specifies CASSTTGGAGETQYF. Using reference TRBV19 and TRBJ2-5 for the parts outside the CDR3, the full variable domain is DGGITQSPKYLFRKEGQNVTLSCEQNLNHDAMYWYRQDPGQGLRLIYYSQIVNDFQKGDIAEGYSVSREKKESFPLTVTSAQKNPTAFYLCASSTTGGAGETQYFGPGTRLLVL.

The J gene is TRBJ1-3, the V gene TRBV5-1; tentatively, D is TRBD1 (5 bases). V gave up 1 base and J gave up 0 bases, with 8 bases separating them. Germline CDR1 reads SGHRS; CDR2 reads YFSETQ. The length of the CDR3 is 15 residues. The CDR3 sequence is CASSLQGVSGNTIYF. DNA of the CDR3: TGCGCCAGCAGCTTGCAGGGCGTCTCTGGAAACACCATATATTTT.

The J gene is TRBJ1-5, the V gene TRBV2; 8 bases fit TRBD1. Germline-derived CDR1 and CDR2 are SNHLY and FYNNEI. V lost 8 bases, J lost 7 bases, and 13 bases stayed unmatched. This CDR3 contains 15 residues. The CDR3 here is CASGNGQGTGQPQHF. CDR3 sequence (DNA): TGTGCCAGCGGAAATGGACAGGGAACAGGGCAGCCCCAGCATTTT.

This clone was seen a handful of times. CDR3 coding DNA: TGTGCTATAGGCCGGGAAGCGACTTCCAACTATGGCTACACCTTC. Translation: CAIGREATSNYGYTF. The chain uses TRBV10-3 and TRBJ1-2, with unresolved D. CDR1 and CDR2 (germline): ENHRY, SYGVKD. The CDR3 length is 15 residues.

V gene TRBV20-1 combines with J gene TRBJ1-4, with D uncertain. Germline V lookup: CDR1 DFQATT, CDR2 SNEGSKA (reference sequence). This CDR3 comprises 14 residues. The V end lost 3 bases, the J end lost 4 bases, and 12 bases lay between the germline ends. Written as DNA, the CDR3 is TGCAGTGCTAGTAGCCGTACCTATAATGAAAAACTGTTTTTT. It encodes CSASSRTYNEKLFF.

This clone appeared a single time. The CDR3 protein is CATSSPGTGVFEKLFF. The DNA for the CDR3 is TGTGCCACCAGCAGCCCCGGGACAGGGGTCTTTGAAAAACTGTTTTTT. The chain couples TRBV15 to TRBJ1-4, with TRBD1 matching 10 bases. The CDR3 totals 16 residues. In germline, CDR1 is LNHNV, CDR2 YYDKDF (reference sequence). The J segment lost 7 bases and the V segment lost 3 bases, leaving 8 bases of the junction unmatched.